This record looks at one T cell receptor beta chain sequence and its context. Its antigen is unidentified. Using immunoSEQ multiplex PCR, the repertoire was profiled, and TCRdb retains in-frame clones only, with some absent. The table includes approximately 64,000 clones, about four fifths detected once. The sample is drawn from a study of T cell responses to AZD1222 COVID-19 vaccine. Study-level information: Doses given second, at about 4 or about 12 weeks, were pooled. Study outcomes and limitations: At 160-218 and 743-854, vaccine-associated CD4 TCRs were dominant, and they spanned spike. Donors were mostly white British, more females; clonal diversity possibly underestimated. Repertoires were obtained solely post-peak T cell response.

This TCR came from an adult in good health. The sample here was peripheral blood, taken on day 0 of AZD1222 vaccination.

CDR3 nucleotides: TGTGCCAGCTCACCTCGACAGGGTGGCGACACTGAAGCTTTCTTT. It encodes CASSPRQGGDTEAFF. V gene TRBV18 combines with J gene TRBJ1-1; 7 bases align to TRBD1. CDR1 and CDR2 (germline): KGHSH, LQKENI. The CDR3 extends over 15 amino acids. V lost 3 bases to trimming and J lost 3 bases; unmatched junction nucleotides: 7.